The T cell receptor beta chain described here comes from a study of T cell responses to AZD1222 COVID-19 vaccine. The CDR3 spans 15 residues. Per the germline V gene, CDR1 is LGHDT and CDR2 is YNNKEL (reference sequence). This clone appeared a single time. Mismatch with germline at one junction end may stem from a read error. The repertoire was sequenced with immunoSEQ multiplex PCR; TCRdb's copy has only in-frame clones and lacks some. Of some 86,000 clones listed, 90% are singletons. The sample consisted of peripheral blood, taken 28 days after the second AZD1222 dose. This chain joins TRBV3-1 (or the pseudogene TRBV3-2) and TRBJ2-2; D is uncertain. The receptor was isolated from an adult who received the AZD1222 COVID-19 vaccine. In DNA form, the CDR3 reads TGTGCCAGCAGCCAATTCCTGGGGAACGCCGGGGAGCTGTTTTTT. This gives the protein CASSQFLGNAGELFF.